The 23 T cell receptor beta chains in this list originate from one sample, sequenced in a study of CD8 T cells in Susac syndrome. Random hexamers were used to reverse transcribe 0.5 to 1 ug of RNA. TCRdb re-derived calls from the immunoSEQ multiplex PCR reads in MiXCR, one entry per CDR3 protein. This repertoire shows approximately 150,000 distinct CDR3 sequences, around 95% found once; its top ten account for 0.065% to 0.095%. The source material was CD4+ T cells from PBMCs. Receptors originate from a human donor with Susac syndrome.

The V and J genes are TRBV29-1 and TRBJ2-7; 7 bases agree with TRBD1. CDR3 length equals 13 residues. V dropped 3 bases and J dropped 0; count of bases not matched to a gene: 2. The germline gives CDR1 SQVTM, CDR2 ANQGSEA. The CDR3 region has the DNA TGCAGCGTTGAGGACAGGTTCTCCTACGAGCAGTACTTC. It is translated as CSVEDRFSYEQYF.

The chain has TRBV2 and TRBJ2-5; D may be TRBD1 or TRBD2 (5 bases each). CDR3 size: 13 residues. The V gene's germline CDR1 is SNHLY and CDR2 FYNNEI. The V and J ends lost 1 base and 7 bases respectively, with 10 bases between them. The CDR3 bases are TGTGCCAGCAGTGAAGACGGGACGTCGACCCAGTACTTC. Amino acid sequence: CASSEDGTSTQYF.

V usage is TRBV2 and J usage is TRBJ2-1; TRBD1 aligns across 9 bases. J was trimmed by 8 bases and V by 8 bases; bases with no gene match: 10. Germline-derived CDR1 and CDR2 are SNHLY and FYNNEI. The CDR3 covers 14 residues. Here the CDR3 reads CASGRGTGLYEQFF. CDR3 sequence (DNA): TGTGCCAGCGGTCGGGGGACAGGGCTTTATGAGCAGTTCTTC.

The V gene is TRBV2, the J gene TRBJ1-4; D unresolved. Trimming shortened V by 5 bases and J by 8 bases, and 6 bases separated the two germline ends. The CDR3 has 11 amino acids. The V gene's germline CDR1 is SNHLY and CDR2 FYNNEI. The CDR3 bases are TGTGCCAGCAGTATAGTCGAAAAACTGTTTTTT. This gives the protein CASSIVEKLFF.

The V call is TRBV5-4, the J call TRBJ2-7; TRBD1 might be the D (6 bases). The V gene lost 7 bases and the J gene lost 6 bases, with 20 bases spanning the gap. CDR1 SGHNT and CDR2 YYREEE come from the germline V gene (reference sequence). The CDR3 has 14 residues. The CDR3 DNA is TGTGCCAGCGGACATCTACAGGGTCAGGGCGAGCAGTACTTC. This gives the protein CASGHLQGQGEQYF.

This chain links TRBV28 with TRBJ2-5; a possible D gene is TRBD2 (6 bases). Germline CDR1 and CDR2: MDHEN and SYDVKM. The V gene lost 6 bases and the J gene lost 1 base, with 12 bases spanning the gap. The CDR3 spans 14 residues. Here the CDR3 reads CASRKGGSQETQYF. For the CDR3, the DNA is TGTGCCAGCAGGAAAGGAGGGTCCCAAGAGACCCAGTACTTC. The full variable domain, completed using reference TRBV28 and TRBJ2-5, is DVKVTQSSRYLVKRTGEKVFLECVQDMDHENMFWYRQDPGLGLRLIYFSYDVKMKEKGDIPEGYSVSREKKERFSLILESASTNQTSMYLCASRKGGSQETQYFGPGTRLLVL.

The chain couples TRBV7-3 to TRBJ1-1, with 7 bases lining up with TRBD1. Germline trimming cut 1 base from V and 1 base from J; bases unmatched to any gene: 9. Germline V lookup: CDR1 SGHTA, CDR2 FQGTGA. The CDR3 length is 17 residues. The CDR3 spells CASSLKGRGLGNTEAFF. CDR3 DNA: TGTGCCAGCAGCTTAAAGGGGAGGGGGCTGGGGAACACTGAAGCTTTCTTT.

This clonotype was seen a few times. The chain recombines TRBV6-2 or TRBV6-3 with TRBJ2-7; D may correspond to TRBD1 or TRBD2 (6 bases each). The germline gives CDR1 MNHEY, CDR2 SVGEGT. V was clipped by 2 bases and J by 4 bases, with 12 bases between them. The CDR3 sequence is 14 residues long. CDR3 sequence: CASSYTQGRYEQYF. The CDR3, as DNA: TGTGCCAGCAGTTACACCCAGGGGAGGTACGAGCAGTACTTC.

The V call is TRBV23-1, the J call TRBJ2-7; D is perhaps TRBD2 (7 bases). TRBV23-1 is identified as an open reading frame with a role that is uncertain. The CDR3 runs 15 residues. The germline V and J ends were trimmed by 2 bases and 5 bases, with 16 bases remaining between them. DNA for the CDR3: TGCGCCAGCAGTCAAAGGGGGGGGAATCACCACGAGCAGTACTTC. Residues: CASSQRGGNHHEQYF.

This clonotype was recorded only once. This rearrangement joins TRBV20-1 to TRBJ1-1, with 8 positions matching TRBD1. The CDR3 length is 14 residues. V gave up 6 bases and J gave up 0 bases; unmatched junction bases: 6. From germline, CDR1 is DFQATT and CDR2 SNEGSKA (reference sequence). The DNA of the CDR3 is TGCAGTGCCGGACAGGGACACATGAACACTGAAGCTTTCTTT. It codes for CSAGQGHMNTEAFF.

This rearrangement joins TRBV15 to TRBJ2-1, with TRBD2 matching over 8 bases. With V trimmed by 0 bases and J by 2 bases, 9 bases remained unmatched. Germline CDR1 LNHNV, CDR2 YYDKDF (reference sequence). CDR3 length equals 18 residues. The CDR3 sequence is CATSRERGGWTTYNEQFF. CDR3 coding DNA: TGTGCCACCAGCAGAGAACGCGGGGGGTGGACCACCTACAATGAGCAGTTCTTC.

The chain links TRBV10-2 to TRBJ1-5; D uncertain. This CDR3 has 16 amino acids. Germline CDR1 WSHSY, CDR2 SAAADI. Trimming removed 2 bases at V and 2 bases at J, with 13 bases between. The CDR3 region is CASSENRRIGNQPQHF. In DNA, the CDR3 is TGCGCCAGCAGTGAGAATCGCCGGATCGGCAATCAGCCCCAGCATTTT.

The CDR3 DNA sequence: TGCAGTGCAAAGCGGGGGTTGGAGACCCAGTACTTC. Its translation is CSAKRGLETQYF. The chain employs TRBV20-1 and TRBJ2-5, with TRBD2 matching over 8 bases. In germline, CDR1 is DFQATT, CDR2 SNEGSKA (reference sequence). The V segment lost 6 bases and the J segment 5 bases; nucleotides outside the gene matches: 5. The CDR3 extends over 12 amino acids.

To note about this clonotype: One end of the junction does not line up with germline, which may come from a read error. The rearrangement links TRBV18 to TRBJ1-1, with D perhaps matching TRBD1 (5 bases). CDR1 is KGHSH, CDR2 LQKENI, per germline. The length of the CDR3 is 15 residues. This CDR3 is CASSPPGPLNTEAFF. The CDR3 DNA is TGTGCCAGCTCCCCACCGGGACCGCTGAACACTGAAGCTTTCTTT.

V usage is TRBV7-2 and J usage is TRBJ1-5; no clear D gene. The CDR3 runs to 13 residues. V lost 8 bases, J lost 2 bases, and 10 bases lay in between. CDR1 SGHTA and CDR2 FQGNSA come from the germline V gene. The CDR3 protein is CASGYKGNQPQHF. The CDR3 coding sequence is TGTGCCAGCGGGTATAAGGGCAATCAGCCCCAGCATTTT.

V usage is TRBV19 and J usage is TRBJ2-7, with 9 bases matching TRBD1. Germline trimming cut 6 bases from V and 6 bases from J; bases unmatched to any gene: 15. CDR1 is LNHDA and CDR2 is SQIVND in the germline V gene (reference sequence). The CDR3 is 16 residues long. The CDR3 nucleotides read TGTGCCAGTAGCCGGACAGGGGTTATCGGGTCCGGCGAGCAGTACTTC. This codes for CASSRTGVIGSGEQYF.

The CDR3 is CASSFTPTVNTEAFF. The CDR3, as DNA: TGTGCCAGCAGTTTTACACCGACGGTGAACACTGAAGCTTTCTTT. This rearrangement joins TRBV12-3 or TRBV12-4 to TRBJ1-1, with D uncertain. The CDR3 contains 15 residues. Trimming cost V 3 bases and J 0 bases, with 11 bases left between them.

This clonotype was seen a single time. The chain has TRBV14 and TRBJ1-2, with D perhaps matching TRBD1 (6 bases). The germline V and J ends were trimmed by 1 base and 7 bases, with 13 bases remaining between them. Germline CDR1 and CDR2: SGHDN and FVKESK. This CDR3 is 14 amino acids long. The CDR3 region is CASSQGYRVAGYTF. The CDR3 bases are TGTGCCAGCAGCCAAGGATACAGGGTGGCTGGCTACACCTTC.

This chain uses TRBV28 with TRBJ2-1, with D tentatively TRBD1 (6 bases). V shed 7 bases and J shed 6 bases, with 16 bases lying between them. Germline V lookup: CDR1 MDHEN, CDR2 SYDVKM. The CDR3 covers 14 residues. CDR3 sequence (DNA): TGTGCCAGCATCCAGGGGAGAATACTCAATGAGCAGTTCTTC. Translation gives CASIQGRILNEQFF.

The sample holds a few counts of this clonotype. This chain uses TRBV5-6 with TRBJ2-7; the D is unclear. The CDR3 is 11 amino acids. V lost 0 bases and J 6 bases, leaving 4 bases between the germline ends. CDR1 is SGHDT, CDR2 YYEEEE, per germline. In DNA, the CDR3 is TGTGCCAGCAGCTTGGATCTCGAGCAGTACTTC. This encodes CASSLDLEQYF.

CDR3 region: CSATSGGASYEQYF. In nucleotides, the CDR3 is TGCAGTGCTACTAGCGGGGGGGCTTCCTACGAGCAGTACTTC. The V gene is TRBV20-1, the J gene TRBJ2-7, with 12 nucleotides matching TRBD2. From germline, CDR1 is DFQATT and CDR2 SNEGSKA (reference sequence). CDR3 length: 14 amino acids. V dropped 4 bases and J dropped 1; count of bases not matched to a gene: 2.

The J gene is TRBJ2-1, the V gene TRBV5-1; 11 positions match TRBD2. Trimming at V came to 7 bases and at J to 9 bases, leaving 9 bases not matched to a gene. Germline CDR1 is SGHRS and CDR2 is YFSETQ. The CDR3 covers 14 residues. CDR3 nucleotide sequence: TGCGCCAGCGGTCAAACCGGGACTAGCGGTGAGCAGTTCTTC. Protein sequence: CASGQTGTSGEQFF.

This sequence joins TRBV4-1 and TRBJ2-3; TRBD2 might be the D (5 bases). The CDR3 runs to 16 residues. The germline V gene has CDR1 MGHRA and CDR2 YSYEKL. V was cut by 1 base and J by 9 bases, with 20 bases left in between. The CDR3 coding sequence is TGCGCCAGCAGCCAAGTAGCAGCGGCCCAAAGGGAGACGCAGTATTTT. Translation gives CASSQVAAAQRETQYF.